This T cell receptor (beta chain) came from a study of shared clonotypes between healthy human individuals. Looking at the study overall: CD4 naive cells filled three plates per donor, CD4 memory three, CD8 naive two and CD8 memory one.

The CDR3 runs 14 residues. Germline assignment: CDR1 MDHEN and CDR2 SYDVKM. Deletions cut 6 bases from V and 7 bases from J, with 19 bases between. Comments on this clone: What it binds is not known.

Regarding the study as a whole: Researchers sampled blood only, noting tissue repertoires likely differ.

Template for every sorted-subset replicate PCR totaled 150 to 250 ng DNA, approximately 30,000 T cell genomes. How the authors handled the data: As immunoSEQ supplied junction-only sequences (without quality scores), filtering differed. Some clones are missing from TCRdb's copy, which holds only in-frame ones; the method was immunoSEQ multiplex PCR. V, J and clone size are taken as reported in that table, and D and trimming were inferred from the DNA itself. The sample includes fewer than 1.8 million clones, 97% to 99% seen only once; the top ten take approximately 0.38%. V and J are TRBV28 and TRBJ2-7; TRBD1 might be the D (6 bases). The specimen sequenced was naive CD4+ T cells sorted from blood. Subset: CD45RA+ positively selected. This TCR came from a young man in good health. CDR3 DNA sequence: TGTGCCAGCAGGCTAGTGGGGGCCCTGGGGGAGCAGTACTTC. It translates to CASRLVGALGEQYF. Supplemented by reference TRBV28 and TRBJ2-7, the full variable domain reads DVKVTQSSRYLVKRTGEKVFLECVQDMDHENMFWYRQDPGLGLRLIYFSYDVKMKEKGDIPEGYSVSREKKERFSLILESASTNQTSMYLCASRLVGALGEQYFGPGTRLTVT.